Presented here are 6 T cell receptor beta chains from one specimen sequenced in a study of siplizumab effects on memory and regulatory T cells. Their antigens remain unidentified. The table came from immunoSEQ multiplex PCR; TCRdb's copy has only in-frame clones and leaves some out. The sample carries about 10,000 clones, 46% recorded once. Cells from the mixed lymphocyte reaction were cocultured for about six days at 37°C. Sequenced input: CFSE-low (dividing) CD4+ T cells sorted from an allogeneic mixed lymphocyte reaction. These receptors were obtained from a human donor in good health; the cells came from an allogeneic mixed lymphocyte reaction.

Judged by abundance, this clone is medium-sized. J is TRBJ1-3 and V is TRBV5-4; D ambiguous. Germline V gives CDR1 SGHNT, CDR2 YYREEE (reference sequence). The CDR3 loop spans 15 amino acids. With 4 bases removed from V and 3 bases from J, the gap between germline ends came to 14 bases. The CDR3 region has the DNA TGTGCCAGCAGCAGAAAGAGTGCCTTTGGAAACACCATATATTTT. Amino acid sequence: CASSRKSAFGNTIYF.

This clone was observed a few times. The chain carries TRBV7-9 and TRBJ2-1; a possible D gene is TRBD2 (6 bases). The CDR3 loop spans 14 amino acids. Germline V gene lookup returns CDR1 SEHNR and CDR2 FQNEAQ (reference sequence). The V end was cut by 3 bases, the J end by 5 bases, with 11 bases between. CDR3 coding DNA: TGTGCCAGCAGCTTGACTAGAACGGACAATGAGCAGTTCTTC. This sequence encodes CASSLTRTDNEQFF.

The chain has TRBV30 and TRBJ1-5; no definite D call. This CDR3 region has 13 residues. Looked up from germline, CDR1 is GTSNPN and CDR2 is SVGIG (reference sequence). V lost 4 bases to trimming and J lost 0 bases, with 7 bases between them. CDR3 amino acids: CAWNDRSNQPQHF. The CDR3, as DNA: TGTGCCTGGAATGACCGTAGCAATCAGCCCCAGCATTTT.

The chain recombines TRBV6-6 with TRBJ2-1; possibly TRBD1 for D (6 bases). Germline CDR1 and CDR2: MNHNY and SVGAGI (reference sequence). V was clipped by 5 bases and J by 9 bases, with 11 bases between them. There are 12 residues in the CDR3. CDR3: CASSTGTPEQFF. DNA for the CDR3: TGTGCCAGCAGTACTGGGACACCTGAGCAGTTCTTC.

This clone occurred once. This chain links TRBV6-5 with TRBJ2-7; D not certain. The V end was cut by 10 bases, the J end by 4 bases, with 8 bases between. Looked up from germline, CDR1 is MNHEY and CDR2 is SVGAGI. This CDR3 is built from 10 residues. CDR3 sequence (DNA): TGTGCCACACTCGAATACGAGCAGTACTTC. It yields the protein CATLEYEQYF.

This sequence joins TRBV18 and TRBJ1-2; D is unresolved. Germline loops: CDR1 KGHSH, CDR2 LQKENI. Trimming cost V 3 bases and J 1 base, with 18 bases left between them. The CDR3 is 17 residues long. CDR3 coding DNA: TGTGCCAGCTCACCCGGACTCGGAACGGACCGTAACTATGGCTACACCTTC. It translates to CASSPGLGTDRNYGYTF.